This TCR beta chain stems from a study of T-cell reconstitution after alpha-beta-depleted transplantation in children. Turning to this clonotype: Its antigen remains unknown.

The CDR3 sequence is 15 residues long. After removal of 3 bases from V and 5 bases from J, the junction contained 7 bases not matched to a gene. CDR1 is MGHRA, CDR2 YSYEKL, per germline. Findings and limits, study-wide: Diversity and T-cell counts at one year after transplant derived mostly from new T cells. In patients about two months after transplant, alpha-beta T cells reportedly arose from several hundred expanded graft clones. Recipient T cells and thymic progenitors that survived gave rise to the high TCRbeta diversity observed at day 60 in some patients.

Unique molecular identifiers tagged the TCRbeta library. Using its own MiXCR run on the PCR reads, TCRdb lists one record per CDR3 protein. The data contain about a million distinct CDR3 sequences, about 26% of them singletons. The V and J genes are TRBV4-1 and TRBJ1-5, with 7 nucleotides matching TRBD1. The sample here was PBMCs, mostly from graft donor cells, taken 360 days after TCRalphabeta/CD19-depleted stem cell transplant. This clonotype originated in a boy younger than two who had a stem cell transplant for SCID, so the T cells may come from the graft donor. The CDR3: CASSHARGGDQPQHF. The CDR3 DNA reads TGCGCCAGCAGCCACGCCAGGGGGGGCGATCAGCCCCAGCATTTT.